The 18 T cell receptor beta chains below all came from one sample that was sequenced in a study of T cells after yellow fever vaccination. TCRdb re-derived calls from the 5' RACE reads in MiXCR, one entry per CDR3 protein. Here the sample spans about 320,000 distinct CDR3 sequences, 3.5% to 4.5% being singletons. This specimen consisted of PBMCs, obtained 15 days after the yellow fever booster vaccination. Receptors originate from a man aged 18 to 30 who received the YFV17D yellow fever vaccine.

There are many counts of this clonotype. The chain joins TRBV15 to TRBJ2-5; 8 bases match TRBD1. Germline V gene data show CDR1 as LNHNV and CDR2 as YYDKDF (reference sequence). This CDR3 spans 16 amino acids. V was clipped by 5 bases and J by 2 bases; unmatched bases: 10. In DNA, the CDR3 is TGTGCCACCAGCTCAATTCGACAGGGGCCTCAAGAGACCCAGTACTTC. This encodes CATSSIRQGPQETQYF.

This clonotype turned up a few times. V gene TRBV12-3 or TRBV12-4 combines with J gene TRBJ2-2, with D perhaps TRBD1 (8 bases). V was cut by 6 bases and J by 7 bases, with 15 bases left in between. The CDR3 contains 14 residues. CDR3 sequence reads: CASRVTGGGGELFF. For the CDR3, the DNA is TGTGCCAGCAGGGTCACAGGGGGGGGCGGGGAGCTGTTTTTT.

This clonotype was detected a few times. The gene calls are TRBV5-4 and TRBJ2-3; 11 bases agree with TRBD1. CDR1 is SGHNT, CDR2 YYREEE, per germline (reference sequence). Trimming took 4 bases from V and 6 from J; bases not matched to a gene: 10. There are 16 residues in the CDR3. In DNA form, the CDR3 reads TGTGCCAGCAGCGACTCCCGGACAGGGGGCGTCGATACGCAGTATTTT. Translating it yields CASSDSRTGGVDTQYF.

This clonotype was detected ten times or more. The V gene is TRBV15, the J gene TRBJ1-6; D uncertain. V was cut by 0 bases and J by 0 bases, with 15 bases left in between. Germline V CDR1 and CDR2: LNHNV, YYDKDF (reference sequence). This CDR3 has 19 amino acids. The CDR3 is CATSREVTAPSSYNSPLHF. The CDR3 nucleotides are TGTGCCACCAGCAGAGAAGTAACAGCTCCGAGCTCCTATAATTCACCCCTCCACTTT.

J is TRBJ2-5 and V is TRBV7-8; D is possibly TRBD2 (5 bases). Germline CDR1 is SGHVS and CDR2 is FQNEAQ. The CDR3 spans 15 residues. Between the trimmed V and J ends, which lost 1 base and 4 bases, there was a span of 13 bases. CDR3 nucleotide sequence: TGTGCCAGCAGCTTAGTTTATCTAGCCCCAGAGACCCAGTACTTC. Its translation: CASSLVYLAPETQYF.

This clonotype was seen many times. The chain joins TRBV5-1 to TRBJ2-3; 10 bases map to TRBD2. The trim removed 0 bases at V and 4 bases at J, leaving 11 bases unmatched. This CDR3 is built from 18 residues. Germline CDR1 is SGHRS and CDR2 is YFSETQ. DNA for the CDR3: TGCGCCAGCAGCTTGGTAAGCGGGGGGGCCGGAGCCTCAGATACGCAGTATTTT. Amino acid sequence: CASSLVSGGAGASDTQYF. The full variable domain, rest sourced from reference TRBV5-1 and TRBJ2-3, is KAGVTQTPRYLIKTRGQQVTLSCSPISGHRSVSWYQQTPGQGLQFLFEYFSETQRNKGNFPGRFSGRQFSNSRSEMNVSTLELGDSALYLCASSLVSGGAGASDTQYFGPGTRLTVL.

J is TRBJ1-1 and V is TRBV5-6, with 7 bases fitting TRBD1. Losses at the gene ends were 0 bases for V and 4 bases for J; bases not matched to a gene: 6. CDR1 and CDR2 from the germline V gene are SGHDT and YYEEEE. This CDR3 is built from 15 residues. In DNA form, the CDR3 reads TGTGCCAGCAGCTTGGCCCGACAGGGAGGCACTGAAGCTTTCTTT. The encoded protein is CASSLARQGGTEAFF.

V is TRBV3-1 and J is TRBJ2-2, with D tentatively TRBD2 (5 bases). Germline assignment: CDR1 LGHDT and CDR2 YNNKEL (reference sequence). Trimming left V 0 bases short and J 6 bases short, with 11 bases between. This CDR3 has 15 residues. CDR3 nucleotide sequence: TGTGCCAGCAGCCAAGATCTAAGAGCGGCCGGGGAGCTGTTTTTT. Amino acid sequence: CASSQDLRAAGELFF. The whole variable domain, filled in from reference TRBV3-1 and TRBJ2-2, reads DTAVSQTPKYLVTQMGNDKSIKCEQNLGHDTMYWYKQDSKKFLKIMFSYNNKELIINETVPNRFSPKSPDKAHLNLHINSLELGDSAVYFCASSQDLRAAGELFFGEGSRLTVL.

This clonotype was observed a handful of times. This chain links TRBV27 with TRBJ2-3; TRBD2 is a possible D gene (6 bases). The germline gives CDR1 MNHEY, CDR2 SMNVEV (reference sequence). CDR3 size: 14 residues. Trimming left V 6 bases short and J 4 bases short, with 14 bases between. The CDR3 loop reads CASRRLVPADTQYF. CDR3 DNA: TGTGCCAGCAGGCGACTAGTTCCCGCAGATACGCAGTATTTT.

This clonotype was counted many times. J is TRBJ2-3 and V is TRBV11-2; D is unclear. The germline V gene encodes CDR1 SGHAT and CDR2 FQNNGV. The CDR3 sequence is 16 residues long. The V and J ends lost 4 bases and 1 base respectively, with 15 bases between them. The CDR3 DNA sequence: TGTGCCAGCAGCTCCACGCGAGGTCGTGGCACAGATACGCAGTATTTT. Amino acids: CASSSTRGRGTDTQYF.

This clonotype was observed a few times. V usage is TRBV28 and J usage is TRBJ1-4; 9 positions match TRBD1. Germline CDR1 is MDHEN and CDR2 is SYDVKM. The CDR3 runs to 14 residues. The ends lost 5 bases at V and 10 bases at J; junction bases unmatched: 8. The CDR3 DNA is TGTGCCAGCAGTCCGGGACAGGGAGATGGAAAACTGTTTTTT. Encoded protein: CASSPGQGDGKLFF.

This clonotype was seen only a few times. V usage is TRBV5-1 and J usage is TRBJ1-6; TRBD1 matches at 10 bases. CDR3 length: 15 amino acids. The V gene end was trimmed by 4 bases and the J gene end by 6 bases; junction bases not matched to a gene: 4. The germline V gene encodes CDR1 SGHRS and CDR2 YFSETQ. CDR3 loop: CASSGRTGGNSPLHF. For the CDR3, the DNA is TGCGCCAGCAGCGGAAGGACAGGGGGTAATTCACCCCTCCACTTT. Filled out from reference TRBV5-1 and TRBJ1-6, the complete variable domain reads KAGVTQTPRYLIKTRGQQVTLSCSPISGHRSVSWYQQTPGQGLQFLFEYFSETQRNKGNFPGRFSGRQFSNSRSEMNVSTLELGDSALYLCASSGRTGGNSPLHFGNGTRLTVT.

This clonotype was seen more than once but under ten times. The J gene is TRBJ2-7, the V gene TRBV5-1; D gene uncertain. Germline V CDR1 and CDR2: SGHRS, YFSETQ. CDR3 length: 15 residues. Trimming stripped 0 bases from V and 2 bases from J, with 12 bases between. The CDR3 loop reads CASSLEGSGTYEQYF. CDR3 sequence (DNA): TGCGCCAGCAGCTTGGAGGGATCCGGAACCTACGAGCAGTACTTC.

The chain employs TRBV7-2 and TRBJ1-3; possibly TRBD1 for D (5 bases). CDR1 is SGHTA and CDR2 is FQGNSA in the germline V gene. The CDR3 spans 13 residues. The V and J ends lost 1 base and 7 bases respectively, with 8 bases between them. The CDR3 sequence is CASSLGQLNTIYF. CDR3 DNA: TGTGCCAGCAGCTTAGGACAGCTTAACACCATATATTTT.

This clonotype was picked up many times. This chain uses TRBV27 with TRBJ1-1, with TRBD1 as a possible D gene (5 bases). The CDR3 sequence is 13 residues long. Trimming stripped 5 bases from V and 10 bases from J, with 17 bases between. CDR1 and CDR2 (germline): MNHEY, SMNVEV (reference sequence). CDR3 DNA: TGTGCCAGCAGTCCGACCTTGGGGGGGGGAGCTTTCTTT. Translating it yields CASSPTLGGGAFF.

The rearrangement joins TRBV11-3 to TRBJ2-5, with a tentative D call TRBD1 (5 bases). V gave up 5 bases and J gave up 3 bases, with 10 bases separating them. The CDR3 sequence is 13 residues long. Germline V gene lookup returns CDR1 SGHNT and CDR2 YENEEA. CDR3 region: CASSRDSEETQYF. CDR3 in DNA: TGTGCCAGCAGCCGAGACAGTGAAGAGACCCAGTACTTC. Variable domain in full (rest from reference TRBV11-3 and TRBJ2-5): EAGVVQSPRYKIIEKKQPVAFWCNPISGHNTLYWYLQNLGQGPELLIRYENEEAVDDSQLPKDRFSAERLKGVDSTLKIQPAELGDSAVYLCASSRDSEETQYFGPGTRLLVL.

This clonotype was counted ten times or more. This chain joins TRBV5-5 and TRBJ2-5; D is tentatively TRBD1 or TRBD2 (5 bases each). Trimming left V 0 bases short and J 7 bases short, with 13 bases between. CDR3 length equals 14 residues. Germline CDR1 reads SGHKS; CDR2 reads YYEKEE (reference sequence). CDR3 DNA sequence: TGTGCCAGCAGCTTGGCGTGGGACGGGCTGACCCAGTACTTC. Its translation is CASSLAWDGLTQYF.

This clonotype was counted many times. The V call is TRBV5-5, the J call TRBJ2-1, with 10 bases lining up with TRBD1. The J segment lost 7 bases and the V segment lost 1 base, leaving 5 bases of the junction unmatched. Per the germline V gene, CDR1 is SGHKS and CDR2 is YYEKEE (reference sequence). CDR3 length: 15 amino acids. The CDR3 coding sequence is TGTGCCAGCAGCTTGTGGACAGGGGGTGTAAATGAGCAGTTCTTC. Translation gives CASSLWTGGVNEQFF.